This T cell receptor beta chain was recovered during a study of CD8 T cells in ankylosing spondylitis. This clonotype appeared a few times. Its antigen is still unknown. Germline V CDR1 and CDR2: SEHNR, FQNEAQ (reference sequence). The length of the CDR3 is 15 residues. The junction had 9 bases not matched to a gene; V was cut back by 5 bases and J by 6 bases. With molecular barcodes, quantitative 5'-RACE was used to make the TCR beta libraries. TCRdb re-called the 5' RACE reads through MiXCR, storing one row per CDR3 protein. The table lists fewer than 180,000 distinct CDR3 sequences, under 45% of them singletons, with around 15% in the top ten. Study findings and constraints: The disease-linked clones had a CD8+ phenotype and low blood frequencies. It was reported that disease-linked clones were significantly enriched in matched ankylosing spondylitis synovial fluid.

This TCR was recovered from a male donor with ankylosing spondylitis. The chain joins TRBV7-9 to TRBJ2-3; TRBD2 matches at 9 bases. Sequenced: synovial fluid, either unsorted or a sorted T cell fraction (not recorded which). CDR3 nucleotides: TGTGCCAGCAGCCCGACGCTAGCGGGATGGGATACGCAGTATTTT. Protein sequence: CASSPTLAGWDTQYF. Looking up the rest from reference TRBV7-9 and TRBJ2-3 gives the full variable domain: DTGVSQNPRHKITKRGQNVTFRCDPISEHNRLYWYRQTLGQGPEFLTYFQNEAQLEKSRLLSDRFSAERPKGSFSTLEIQRTEQGDSAMYLCASSPTLAGWDTQYFGPGTRLTVL.